The subject of this entry is one TCR beta chain. Its specificity is not known. The sample belongs to a study of T cell responses to AZD1222 COVID-19 vaccine. Study results and limitations: Most donors were white British, females outnumbered males, and clonal diversity was possibly underestimated. A rise in Spike-specific TCR breadth and depth followed two AZD1222 doses. Spike-wide vaccine-associated CD4 TCRs dominated at 160-218 and 743-854. The repertoires were collected only after the peak T cell response.

Only in-frame clones appear in the TCRdb table, and some are missing; sequencing was by immunoSEQ multiplex PCR. The table shows approximately 160,000 clones, with 93% occurring only once. Germline lookup yields CDR1 MNHEY and CDR2 SVGAGI. The length of the CDR3 is 15 residues. Trimming pared 6 bases from V and 0 bases from J, leaving 9 bases between. The chain employs TRBV6-5 and TRBJ2-6; TRBD2 might be the D (5 bases). The TCR was taken from an adult in good health. Specimen: peripheral blood, collected on day 0 of AZD1222 vaccination. The DNA of the CDR3 is TGTGCCAGCAGCGGACTGAGCTCTGGGGCCAACGTCCTGACTTTC. Translation: CASSGLSSGANVLTF.